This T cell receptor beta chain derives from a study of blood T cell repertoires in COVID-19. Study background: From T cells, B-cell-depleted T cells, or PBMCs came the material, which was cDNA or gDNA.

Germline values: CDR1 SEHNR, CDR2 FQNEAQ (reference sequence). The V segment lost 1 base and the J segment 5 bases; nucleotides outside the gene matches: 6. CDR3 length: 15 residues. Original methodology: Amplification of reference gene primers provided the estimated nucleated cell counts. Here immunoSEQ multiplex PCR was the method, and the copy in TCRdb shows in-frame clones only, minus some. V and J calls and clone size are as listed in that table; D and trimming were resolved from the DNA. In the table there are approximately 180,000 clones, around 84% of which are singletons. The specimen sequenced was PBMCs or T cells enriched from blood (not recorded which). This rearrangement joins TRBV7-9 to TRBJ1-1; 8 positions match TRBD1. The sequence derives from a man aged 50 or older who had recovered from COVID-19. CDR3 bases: TGTGCCAGCAGCTTAGGTGGCAGGGGGCGGACTGAAGCTTTCTTT. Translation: CASSLGGRGRTEAFF.